A selection of T cell receptor beta chains follows, all from one sample in a study of human T cells and chemical hapten exposure. TCRdb reprocessed the RACE reads via MiXCR and lists one record per CDR3 protein. The sample lists 350,000 to 450,000 distinct CDR3 sequences, roughly 4.6% occurring once. The sequencing here drew on whole blood, taken in connection with sensitization to the hapten diphenylcyclopropenone (DPC). The receptors were gathered from a woman aged 50 to 60 with alopecia areata. Some clones in this sample may be carry-over from other donors' samples. Each CDR3 is given with its conserved first and last residue. D genes are given only for firm matches. Expanded clones are given a class, and other clones once, few, many or no size at all.

CDR3nt	CDR3aa	d_gene	abundance	j_gene	v_gene
TGCGCCAGCAGCGCCACCGGTCTGGGCACTGAAGCTTTCTTT	CASSATGLGTEAFF	NA	few	TRBJ1-1	TRBV5-1
TGTGCCAGCAGCCACAAGGCCGGGGGAGATACGCAGTATTTT	CASSHKAGGDTQYF	NA	many	TRBJ2-3	TRBV3-1
TGTGCCATCAGTGAGTCTTTATCGCAGGGCAGGGGAAACACTGAAGCTTTCTTT	CAISESLSQGRGNTEAFF	NA	NA	TRBJ1-1	TRBV10-3
TGCGGGGGGGGGCAGCACCAAGAGACCCAGTACTTC	CGGGQHQETQYF	NA	many	TRBJ2-5	TRBV29-1
TGTGCCAGCACCATCGGGACAGGGTTCCCCTACGAGCAGTACTTC	CASTIGTGFPYEQYF	TRBD1	NA	TRBJ2-7	TRBV28
TGTGCCAGCTCACGAAAACCCACAGACAATCAGCCCCAGCATTTT	CASSRKPTDNQPQHF	NA	few	TRBJ1-5	TRBV18
TGTGCCAGCTCATCTTCCGGTACAGGGTCTGGAAACACCATATATTTT	CASSSSGTGSGNTIYF	NA	many	TRBJ1-3	TRBV18
TGTGCCAGCAGTTTACTACAGGGGCGGTATGGGAATCAGCCCCAGCATTTT	CASSLLQGRYGNQPQHF	TRBD1	many	TRBJ1-5	TRBV6-2/TRBV6-3
TGTGCCAGCAGCTCACCAGGACAGGGGGCGGTTGAAGCTTTCTTT	CASSSPGQGAVEAFF	TRBD1	many	TRBJ1-1	TRBV7-6
TGCAGCATTAGCGGGGGGGACTACAATGAGCAGTTCTTC	CSISGGDYNEQFF	TRBD2	many	TRBJ2-1	TRBV29-1
TGTGCCAGCAGCTCCAGGGCCGGAGCTATCTACGAGCAGTACTTC	CASSSRAGAIYEQYF	NA	few	TRBJ2-7	TRBV5-4
TGCGCCAGCAGCCCTATGACTGGCTCCTACGAGCAGTACTTC	CASSPMTGSYEQYF	NA	few	TRBJ2-7	TRBV5-1
TGTGCCAGCATCCCCCGTTGGGGAGTGGCCAAAAACATTCAGTACTTC	CASIPRWGVAKNIQYF	NA	many	TRBJ2-4	TRBV28
TGTGCCATCAGTGAGTCGGGAGGTGCTCAGCCCCAGCATTTT	CAISESGGAQPQHF	NA	many	TRBJ1-5	TRBV10-3
TGTGCTAGTGGAGCCGACACAGGGGGCATCTACGAGCAGTACTTC	CASGADTGGIYEQYF	TRBD1	few	TRBJ2-7	TRBV12-5
TGTGCCAGCACCGGGGAAACGGAAACCAAAAACATTCAGTACTTC	CASTGETETKNIQYF	NA	few	TRBJ2-4	TRBV12-3/TRBV12-4
TGTGCCAGCAGTTTTGCTGGGTGGGATCAGCCCCAGCATTTT	CASSFAGWDQPQHF	NA	NA	TRBJ1-5	TRBV28
TGTGCCAGCAGCCTGGACAGGGACGGATGGTACTTC	CASSLDRDGWYF	TRBD1	NA	TRBJ2-7	TRBV5-6
TGCGCCAGCAGCCAAGTAGAATCCCGGAATGCTAACTATGGCTACACCTTC	CASSQVESRNANYGYTF	NA	NA	TRBJ1-2	TRBV4-3
TGTGCCAGCAGCCAGGGGCAGGCGGGCTACACCTTC	CASSQGQAGYTF	NA	NA	TRBJ1-2	TRBV4-2
TGTGCCAGCAGTGGGGACTATGAGCAGTATTTT	CASSGDYEQYF	TRBD2	many	TRBJ2-3	TRBV12-3/TRBV12-4
TGTGCCAGTAAGGGCGGGGAGCTGTTTTTT	CASKGGELFF	NA	many	TRBJ2-2	TRBV19
TGTGCCAGTTACAGGGACACTGAAGCTTTCTTT	CASYRDTEAFF	NA	NA	TRBJ1-1	TRBV27
TGTGCCAGCACCCGGGAAGCTGGGGCCAACGTCCTGACTTTC	CASTREAGANVLTF	NA	NA	TRBJ2-6	TRBV6-1
TGTGCCAGCAGCCCTCGGGGGAATAATTCACCCCTCCACTTT	CASSPRGNNSPLHF	NA	NA	TRBJ1-6	TRBV7-8
TGCGCCAATCAGCCCCAGCATTTT	CANQPQHF	NA	NA	TRBJ1-5	TRBV10-1
TGTGCCAGCAGCTTAGGGTATAGCGGGAGTTCGTGGGATGAGCAGTTCTTC	CASSLGYSGSSWDEQFF	TRBD2	few	TRBJ2-1	TRBV7-8
TGTGCCAGCAGTTACTCGCAAGTTGAGCAGTACTTC	CASSYSQVEQYF	NA	NA	TRBJ2-7	TRBV6-2/TRBV6-3
TGCGCCAGCAGGAAAACAGGGGGCTCTGACTCTGGAAACACCATATATTTT	CASRKTGGSDSGNTIYF	TRBD1	few	TRBJ1-3	TRBV5-1
TGTGCCAGCAGTTCCTGGGGGGATACGCAGTATTTT	CASSSWGDTQYF	NA	many	TRBJ2-3	TRBV25-1
TGTGCCAGCAGCCGCGGGACCGCGGCCGAGCAGTACTTC	CASSRGTAAEQYF	NA	many	TRBJ2-7	TRBV13
TGTGCCAGCAGTTTACGGGGTAATAGGAGGGCAGATACGCAGTATTTT	CASSLRGNRRADTQYF	NA	few	TRBJ2-3	TRBV12-3/TRBV12-4
TGTGCCAGCAGCTTAGCAGGCCATGTGGCTGAAGCTTTCTTT	CASSLAGHVAEAFF	NA	few	TRBJ1-1	TRBV7-9
TGTGCCAGCAGTTCACCCGGACAGGGGCTCCAGCCCCAGCATTTT	CASSSPGQGLQPQHF	TRBD1	few	TRBJ1-5	TRBV6-6
TGCAGTGCCATAGCGGTTTCCACAGATACGCAGTATTTT	CSAIAVSTDTQYF	NA	many	TRBJ2-3	TRBV20-1
TGTGCCAGCAGCCAAGACGGCAGGAACACCGGGGAGCTGTTTTTT	CASSQDGRNTGELFF	NA	many	TRBJ2-2	TRBV3-1
TGTGCCAGCAGCGCACCCCTTCGGGAGCAGTTCTTC	CASSAPLREQFF	NA	few	TRBJ2-1	TRBV13
TGCGCCAGCAGCGTCCGGGACAAGGACGACGAGCAGTACTTC	CASSVRDKDDEQYF	NA	few	TRBJ2-7	TRBV5-1
TGTGCCTGGGACACAAACGGAGATACGCAGTATTTT	CAWDTNGDTQYF	NA	many	TRBJ2-3	TRBV30
TGTGCCAGCAGTCCGGGACAGGGCCTATCAGGCTACACCTTC	CASSPGQGLSGYTF	TRBD1	many	TRBJ1-2	TRBV28